The 28 T cell receptor beta chains listed next were all sequenced from one sample in a study of long-term antiretroviral therapy in people with HIV. This was the immunoSEQ v3.0 assay at survey level. Sequenced by immunoSEQ multiplex PCR; TCRdb stores in-frame clones only, minus some. The table records 35,000 to 50,000 clones, around nine tenths of them present only once. This sample comprised unsorted PBMCs, obtained 0.1 years before starting antiretroviral therapy. The receptors here all came from a woman aged 50 to 60 with HIV.

The chain links TRBV7-3 to TRBJ2-3; D not resolved. Per germline, CDR1 SGHTA and CDR2 FQGTGA. This CDR3 comprises 13 residues. Trimming cost V 2 bases and J 2 bases, with 5 bases left between them. This CDR3 is CASSLYPTDTQYF. DNA of the CDR3: TGTGCCAGCAGCTTATATCCCACAGATACGCAGTATTTT.

This chain connects TRBV5-5 to TRBJ2-7, with D possibly TRBD1 on 6 matching bases. The germline V and J ends were trimmed by 2 bases and 0 bases, with 9 bases remaining between them. Germline loops: CDR1 SGHKS, CDR2 YYEKEE (reference sequence). The CDR3 loop spans 14 amino acids. CDR3 in amino acids: CASSLGTSSYEQYF. CDR3 in DNA: TGTGCCAGCAGCTTAGGGACATCCTCCTACGAGCAGTACTTC.

The J gene is TRBJ2-7, the V gene TRBV30; 10 positions match TRBD2. Looked up from germline, CDR1 is GTSNPN and CDR2 is SVGIG (reference sequence). The CDR3 consists of 15 residues. The V segment lost 3 bases and the J segment 2 bases; nucleotides outside the gene matches: 7. The CDR3 DNA reads TGTGCCTGGAGGTATACTAGCGGGGCTACCTACGAGCAGTACTTC. Amino acids: CAWRYTSGATYEQYF.

This chain joins TRBV5-1 and TRBJ2-7; TRBD1 aligns across 8 bases. The CDR3 runs 17 residues. V lost 4 bases to trimming and J lost 2 bases; unmatched junction nucleotides: 14. CDR1 and CDR2 (germline): SGHRS, YFSETQ. The CDR3 DNA reads TGCGCCAGCAGCCCCACCCCCCAAGGACAGGGCGCCTACGAGCAGTACTTC. Translation gives CASSPTPQGQGAYEQYF.

V is TRBV5-6 and J is TRBJ1-6; TRBD1 is a possible D gene (6 bases). The CDR3 length is 16 residues. CDR1 and CDR2 from the germline V gene are SGHDT and YYEEEE. V dropped 3 bases and J dropped 8 bases, with 18 bases sitting between them. CDR3 in DNA: TGTGCCAGCAGCTACCGGGACACGAATATAGATTCACCCCTCCACTTT. Its translation is CASSYRDTNIDSPLHF.

CDR3 sequence: CAWSLGQGTSGANVLTF. The DNA of the CDR3 is TGTGCCTGGAGTTTAGGACAGGGAACCTCTGGGGCCAACGTCCTGACTTTC. This sequence joins TRBV30 and TRBJ2-6; TRBD1 matches at 8 bases. Trimming cost V 2 bases and J 0 bases; bases outside gene matches: 6. CDR3 length equals 17 residues. Germline CDR1 is GTSNPN and CDR2 is SVGIG (reference sequence).

CDR3 loop: CAISEQDGISSYNSPLHF. The DNA for the CDR3 is TGTGCCATCAGTGAACAGGACGGTATCAGCTCCTATAATTCACCCCTCCACTTT. This sequence joins TRBV10-3 and TRBJ1-6; possible D gene TRBD1, 5 bases. The germline gives CDR1 ENHRY, CDR2 SYGVKD. The CDR3 length is 18 residues. V lost 3 bases to trimming and J lost 0 bases, with 15 bases between them.

The chain joins TRBV2 to TRBJ1-1; no clear D. V lost 7 bases, J lost 3 bases, and 12 bases lay in between. This CDR3 is built from 13 residues. Germline assignment: CDR1 SNHLY and CDR2 FYNNEI. The CDR3 DNA reads TGTGCCAGCAAGACCGCGTGGGACACTGAAGCTTTCTTT. Translated, it gives CASKTAWDTEAFF.

The chain has TRBV7-2 and TRBJ2-7, with a weak D call TRBD1 (6 bases). CDR3 length: 12 residues. V lost 3 bases, J lost 4 bases, and 7 bases lay in between. The germline gives CDR1 SGHTA, CDR2 FQGNSA. CDR3 residues: CASSFGQYEQYF. CDR3 nucleotides: TGTGCCAGCAGCTTTGGACAGTACGAGCAGTACTTC.

The chain links TRBV21-1 to TRBJ2-7; TRBD1, the table's D call, was not compared with the DNA. TRBV21-1 is recorded as a pseudogene. CDR3 length equals 16 residues. The CDR3 loop is CASSKKAGQGLGEQYF. The CDR3 DNA reads TGTGCCAGCAGCAAAAAGGCCGGACAGGGTTTGGGGGAGCAGTACTTC.

Only one count was recorded for this clone. The rearrangement joins TRBV7-8 to TRBJ2-2; unclear D gene. V lost 2 bases and J 6 bases, leaving 10 bases between the germline ends. This CDR3 spans 14 amino acids. Germline V gives CDR1 SGHVS, CDR2 FQNEAQ. CDR3 sequence: CASSLFAQAGELFF. The CDR3 DNA is TGTGCCAGCAGCTTATTTGCCCAGGCCGGGGAGCTGTTTTTT.

The chain recombines TRBV7-2 with TRBJ2-5; 8 positions match TRBD2. The germline V gene encodes CDR1 SGHTA and CDR2 FQGNSA. Trimming took 1 base from V and 3 from J; bases not matched to a gene: 4. The CDR3 spans 15 residues. CDR3 protein: CASSLVAGGEETQYF. In DNA, the CDR3 is TGTGCCAGCAGCTTAGTGGCCGGGGGGGAAGAGACCCAGTACTTC.

The chain has TRBV4-2 and TRBJ2-7; D is perhaps TRBD2 (6 bases). Trimming removed 0 bases at V and 0 bases at J, with 9 bases between. This CDR3 comprises 15 residues. Germline V gene sequence: CDR1 LGHNA, CDR2 YNFKEQ. CDR3 sequence: CASSQEWTISYEQYF. The CDR3 DNA sequence: TGTGCCAGCAGCCAAGAGTGGACTATCTCCTACGAGCAGTACTTC.

This clone was counted once. The chain uses TRBV4-3 and TRBJ1-3; no reliable D call. CDR1 LGHNA and CDR2 YSLEER come from the germline V gene. V was cut by 0 bases and J by 0 bases, with 6 bases left in between. CDR3 length: 15 residues. The CDR3 is CASSQELFSGNTIYF. CDR3 coding DNA: TGCGCCAGCAGCCAAGAACTCTTCTCTGGAAACACCATATATTTT.

This clone was seen a single time. The chain couples TRBV25-1 to TRBJ1-4, with 10 nucleotides matching TRBD1. J gave up 2 bases and V 1 base, and 4 bases lay outside the gene matches. This CDR3 has 17 amino acids. Germline V gives CDR1 MGHDK, CDR2 SYGVNS. CDR3 in DNA: TGTGCCAGCAGTGAATTGGGACAGGGGTTTACTAATGAAAAACTGTTTTTT. Protein sequence: CASSELGQGFTNEKLFF. Together with reference TRBV25-1 and TRBJ1-4, the CDR3 gives the full variable domain: EADIYQTPRYLVIGTGKKITLECSQTMGHDKMYWYQQDPGMELHLIHYSYGVNSTEKGDLSSESTVSRIRTEHFPLTLESARPSHTSQYLCASSELGQGFTNEKLFFGSGTQLSVL.

The chain links TRBV30 to TRBJ2-2; D is unclear. In germline, CDR1 is GTSNPN, CDR2 SVGIG (reference sequence). The CDR3 has 12 residues. V was cut by 4 bases and J by 2 bases, with 5 bases left in between. The CDR3 here is CAWNSNTGELFF. For the CDR3, the DNA is TGTGCCTGGAACAGTAACACCGGGGAGCTGTTTTTT.

V gene TRBV6-5 combines with J gene TRBJ2-7; 8 positions match TRBD1. The CDR3 is 13 residues long. J was trimmed by 6 bases and V by 1 base; bases with no gene match: 2. The germline V gene has CDR1 MNHEY and CDR2 SVGAGI. CDR3 bases: TGTGCCAGCAGTTACTGGCAGGGGGCCGAGCAGTACTTC. Amino acid sequence: CASSYWQGAEQYF.

This clone was seen a few times. V and J are TRBV18 and TRBJ1-2, with 8 bases fitting TRBD1. Germline V gene lookup returns CDR1 KGHSH and CDR2 LQKENI. The CDR3 runs to 16 residues. V dropped 3 bases and J dropped 2; count of bases not matched to a gene: 8. CDR3 protein: CASSPARQGQNYGYTF. CDR3 nucleotides: TGTGCCAGCTCACCTGCAAGACAGGGGCAGAACTATGGCTACACCTTC.

This clone was counted only a few times. The junction and the germline gene differ at one end; a read error may be behind it. CDR3 DNA: TGTGCCAGCAGCGTAGGACAGGGGCCCTATGGCTACACCTTC. Residues: CASSVGQGPYGYTF. The chain is built from TRBV13 and TRBJ1-2, with 9 positions matching TRBD1. Germline CDR1 reads PRHDT; CDR2 reads FYEKMQ (reference sequence). This CDR3 is 14 amino acids long. The whole variable domain, remainder taken from reference TRBV13 and TRBJ1-2, is AAGVIQSPRHLIKEKRETATLKCYPIPRHDTVYWYQQGPGQDPQFLISFYEKMQSDKGSIPDRFSAQQFSDYHSELNMSSLELGDSALYFCASSVGQGPYGYTFGSGTRLTVV.

The chain employs TRBV6-6 and TRBJ2-1, with D tentatively TRBD2 (5 bases). Trimming took off 7 bases at V and 3 bases at J, with 13 bases between the two ends. This CDR3 contains 14 residues. Per the germline V gene, CDR1 is MNHNY and CDR2 is SVGAGI (reference sequence). CDR3 sequence reads: CASNRGLDYNEQFF. CDR3 bases: TGTGCCAGCAATCGCGGGTTAGACTACAATGAGCAGTTCTTC.

This clone was seen once. The chain combines TRBV5-4 with TRBJ2-3, with D perhaps being TRBD1 or TRBD2 (5 bases each). V lost 3 bases, J lost 3 bases, and 17 bases lay in between. Germline-derived CDR1 and CDR2 are SGHNT and YYREEE (reference sequence). The CDR3 is 16 amino acids. The chain's CDR3 is CASSSGLGIATDTQYF. For the CDR3, the DNA is TGTGCCAGCAGCTCGGGGCTAGGGATCGCGACAGATACGCAGTATTTT. Looking up the rest from reference TRBV5-4 and TRBJ2-3 gives the full variable domain: ETGVTQSPTHLIKTRGQQVTLRCSSQSGHNTVSWYQQALGQGPQFIFQYYREEENGRGNFPPRFSGLQFPNYSSELNVNALELDDSALYLCASSSGLGIATDTQYFGPGTRLTVL.

This chain links TRBV18 with TRBJ2-7, with 8 bases matching TRBD2. The CDR3 is made up of 14 amino acids. Germline V lookup: CDR1 KGHSH, CDR2 LQKENI. V gave up 8 bases and J gave up 0 bases; unmatched junction bases: 6. The CDR3 bases are TGTGCCAGCCGACGGGGGGGGAGCTCCTACGAGCAGTACTTC. Its translation is CASRRGGSSYEQYF.

J is TRBJ2-2 and V is TRBV11-1; a weak D match, TRBD2 (6 bases). V was clipped by 1 base and J by 3 bases, with 9 bases between them. CDR3 length: 15 residues. Germline V gene data show CDR1 as SGHAT and CDR2 as FQDESV (reference sequence). CDR3 coding DNA: TGTGCCAGCAGCTTAGGAGGGGACTACACCGGGGAGCTGTTTTTT. Translated: CASSLGGDYTGELFF. Variable domain in full (rest from reference TRBV11-1 and TRBJ2-2): EAEVAQSPRYKITEKSQAVAFWCDPISGHATLYWYRQILGQGPELLVQFQDESVVDDSQLPKDRFSAERLKGVDSTLKIQPAELGDSAMYLCASSLGGDYTGELFFGEGSRLTVL.

The chain has TRBV4-1 and TRBJ1-2; D is perhaps TRBD1 (5 bases). V was cut by 2 bases and J by 2 bases, with 12 bases left in between. Per germline, CDR1 MGHRA and CDR2 YSYEKL. This CDR3 is 15 amino acids long. The CDR3 coding sequence is TGCGCCAGCAGCCAACCTGGGACCACGAACTATGGCTACACCTTC. Amino acids: CASSQPGTTNYGYTF.

This sequence joins TRBV6-5 and TRBJ2-5; TRBD1 matches at 8 bases. Trimming removed 6 bases from V and 5 bases from J; junction bases left unmatched: 5. Germline CDR1 reads MNHEY; CDR2 reads SVGAGI. CDR3 length equals 13 residues. In DNA, the CDR3 is TGTGCCAGCAGCCAGGACAGGGAGGAGACCCAGTACTTC. This translates into CASSQDREETQYF.

The CDR3 DNA sequence: TGTGCCAGCAGTTCCGACAGGGTGCTTAATGAAAAACTGTTTTTT. Its translation is CASSSDRVLNEKLFF. The chain is built from TRBV6-5 and TRBJ1-4, with 7 bases that match TRBD1. The CDR3 has 15 amino acids. Germline trimming cut 4 bases from V and 4 bases from J; bases unmatched to any gene: 6. Germline-derived CDR1 and CDR2 are MNHEY and SVGAGI.

This clone appeared once. The V call is TRBV4-3, the J call TRBJ2-2; TRBD1 matches at 8 bases. Germline CDR1 LGHNA, CDR2 YSLEER. This CDR3 comprises 15 residues. The V and J ends lost 1 base and 6 bases, in that order; junction bases with no gene match: 4. The CDR3 spells CASSQVATGAGELFF. In DNA form, the CDR3 reads TGCGCCAGCAGCCAAGTTGCGACAGGGGCCGGGGAGCTGTTTTTT.

The count of this clone is one. J is TRBJ2-3 and V is TRBV5-1, with TRBD1 matching over 7 bases. This CDR3 has 16 amino acids. Germline V lookup: CDR1 SGHRS, CDR2 YFSETQ. V lost 4 bases and J lost 2; bases outside the gene matches: 10. CDR3 in amino acids: CASSNTGVRDTDTQYF. CDR3 nucleotide sequence: TGCGCCAGCAGCAACACAGGGGTACGCGACACAGATACGCAGTATTTT.